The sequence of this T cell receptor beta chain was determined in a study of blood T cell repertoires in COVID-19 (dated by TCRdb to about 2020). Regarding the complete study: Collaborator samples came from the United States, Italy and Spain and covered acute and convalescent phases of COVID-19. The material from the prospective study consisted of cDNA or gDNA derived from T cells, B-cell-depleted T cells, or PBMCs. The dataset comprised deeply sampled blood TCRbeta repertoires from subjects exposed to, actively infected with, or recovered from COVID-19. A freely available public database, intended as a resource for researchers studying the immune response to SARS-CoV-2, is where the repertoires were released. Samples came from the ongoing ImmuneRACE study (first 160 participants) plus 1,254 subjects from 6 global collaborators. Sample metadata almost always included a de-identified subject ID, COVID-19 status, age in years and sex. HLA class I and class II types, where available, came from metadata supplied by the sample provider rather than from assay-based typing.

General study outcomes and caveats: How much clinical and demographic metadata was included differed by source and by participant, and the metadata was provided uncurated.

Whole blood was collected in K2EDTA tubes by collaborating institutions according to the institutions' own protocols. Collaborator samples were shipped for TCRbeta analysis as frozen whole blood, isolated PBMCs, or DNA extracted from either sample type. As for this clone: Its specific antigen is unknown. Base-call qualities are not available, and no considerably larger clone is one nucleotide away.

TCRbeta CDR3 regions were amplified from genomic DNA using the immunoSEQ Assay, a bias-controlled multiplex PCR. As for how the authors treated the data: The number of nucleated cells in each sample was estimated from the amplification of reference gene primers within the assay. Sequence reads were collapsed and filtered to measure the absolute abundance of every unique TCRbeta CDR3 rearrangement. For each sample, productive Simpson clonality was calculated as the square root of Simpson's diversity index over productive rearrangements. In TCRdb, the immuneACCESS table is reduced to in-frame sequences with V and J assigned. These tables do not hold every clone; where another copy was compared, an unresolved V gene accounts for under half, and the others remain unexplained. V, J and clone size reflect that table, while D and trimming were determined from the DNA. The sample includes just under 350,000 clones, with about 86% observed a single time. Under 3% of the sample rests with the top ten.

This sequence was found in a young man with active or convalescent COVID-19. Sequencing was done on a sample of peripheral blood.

For the CDR3, the sequence is CAISEMGAGQPQHF. The sequenced DNA: TGTGCCATCAGTGAAATGGGGGCAGGTCAGCCCCAGCATTTT. Recombination linked TRBV10-3 to TRBJ1-5; the D region possibly corresponds to TRBD1 (6 bases align). Measured from the cysteine to the phenylalanine, the CDR3 is 14 residues long. Only the CDR3 region is kept as DNA, spanning 42 bases read in frame from base 1. V is shortened by 3 bases, J by 6 bases, and the region joining them spans 12 bases. Per the germline V gene, ENHRY is the CDR1 and SYGVKD is the CDR2.